This T cell receptor beta chain was sequenced for a study of fetal regulatory T cell absence and autoimmunity. As for the study in general: Without clinical diabetes, IPEX patients showed exocrine pancreas autoimmunity.

Germline CDR1 reads SGHTA; CDR2 reads FQGNSA. The CDR3 runs 16 residues. Germline trimming cut 8 bases from V and 2 bases from J; bases unmatched to any gene: 13. Clones were sequenced by immunoSEQ multiplex PCR, and TCRdb holds only the in-frame ones, with some missing. The repertoire includes 85,000 to 100,000 clones, around 72% of them detected once, and 2% sits in the top ten. As regards this clone: Its antigen is still unknown.

Study findings and constraints: Pancreas and cord blood did not differ much in TRB family usage. Pancreas TCRs were oligoclonally enriched versus cord blood, some clones over 85-fold.

This TCR came from a male donor with IPEX syndrome. The chain carries TRBV7-2 and TRBJ2-5; 8 nucleotides line up with TRBD2. Sequenced sample: pancreas tissue. This CDR3 reads CASSRWAGGVQETQYF. The CDR3 bases are TGTGCCAGCTCCAGGTGGGCGGGGGGCGTTCAAGAGACCCAGTACTTC.